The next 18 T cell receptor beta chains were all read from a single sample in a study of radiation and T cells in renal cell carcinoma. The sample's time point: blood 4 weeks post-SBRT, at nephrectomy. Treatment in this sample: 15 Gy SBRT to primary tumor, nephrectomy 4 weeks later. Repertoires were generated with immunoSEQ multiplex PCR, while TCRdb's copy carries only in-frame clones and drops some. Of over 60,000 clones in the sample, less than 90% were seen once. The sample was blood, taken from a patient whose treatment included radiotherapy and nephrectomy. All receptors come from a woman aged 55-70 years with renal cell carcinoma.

Here the CDR3 reads CASTPGPGLGSPDTQYF. In DNA, the CDR3 is TGCGCCAGCACCCCTGGACCGGGGTTAGGGAGTCCAGATACGCAGTATTTT. The chain couples TRBV10-1 to TRBJ2-3, with D possibly being TRBD2 (5 bases). The CDR3 contains 17 residues. Germline CDR1 is WNHNN and CDR2 is SYGVQD (reference sequence). V was trimmed by 7 bases and J by 4 bases, leaving 24 bases between them.

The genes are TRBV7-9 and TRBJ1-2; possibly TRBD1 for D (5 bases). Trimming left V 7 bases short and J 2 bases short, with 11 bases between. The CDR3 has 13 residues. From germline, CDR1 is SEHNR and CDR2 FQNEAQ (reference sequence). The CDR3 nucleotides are TGTGCCAGCACCACGACAGTCAACTATGGCTACACCTTC. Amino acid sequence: CASTTTVNYGYTF.

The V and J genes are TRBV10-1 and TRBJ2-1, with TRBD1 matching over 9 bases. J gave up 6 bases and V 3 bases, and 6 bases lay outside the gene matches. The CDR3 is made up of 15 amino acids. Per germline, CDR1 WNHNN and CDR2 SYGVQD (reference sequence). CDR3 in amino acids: CASSDGTGLSNEQFF. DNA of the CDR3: TGCGCCAGCAGTGATGGGACAGGGCTTTCCAATGAGCAGTTCTTC.

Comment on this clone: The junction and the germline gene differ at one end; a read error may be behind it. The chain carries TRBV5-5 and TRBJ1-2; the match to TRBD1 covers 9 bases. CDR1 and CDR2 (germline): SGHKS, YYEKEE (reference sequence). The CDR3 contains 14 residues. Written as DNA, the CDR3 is TGCGCCAGCAGCCAAGATGACAGGGGGTATGGCTACACCTTC. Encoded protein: CASSQDDRGYGYTF.

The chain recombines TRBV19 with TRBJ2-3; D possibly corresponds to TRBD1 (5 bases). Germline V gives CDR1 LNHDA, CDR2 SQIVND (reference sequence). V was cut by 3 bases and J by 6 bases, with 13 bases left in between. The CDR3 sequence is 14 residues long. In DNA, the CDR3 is TGTGCCAGTAGTATTGGGCAGGGCGCCGATACGCAGTATTTT. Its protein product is CASSIGQGADTQYF.

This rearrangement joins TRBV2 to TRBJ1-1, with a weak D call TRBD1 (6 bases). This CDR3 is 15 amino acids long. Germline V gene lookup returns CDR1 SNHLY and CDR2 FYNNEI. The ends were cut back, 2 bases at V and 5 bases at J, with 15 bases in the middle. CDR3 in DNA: TGTGCCAGCAGTGAAACAGGGAGGGAGGAGACTGAAGCTTTCTTT. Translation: CASSETGREETEAFF.

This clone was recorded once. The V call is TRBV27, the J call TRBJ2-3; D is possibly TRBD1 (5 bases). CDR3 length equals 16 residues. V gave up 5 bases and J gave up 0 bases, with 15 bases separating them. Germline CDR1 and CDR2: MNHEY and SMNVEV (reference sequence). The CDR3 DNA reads TGTGCCAGCAGTCTTTCCTCAGGGATTAGCACAGATACGCAGTATTTT. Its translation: CASSLSSGISTDTQYF.

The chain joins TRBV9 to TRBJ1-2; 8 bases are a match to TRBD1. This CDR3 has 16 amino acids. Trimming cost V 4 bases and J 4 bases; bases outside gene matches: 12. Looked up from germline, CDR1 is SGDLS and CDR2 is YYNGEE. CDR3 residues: CASSIKDAGGTYGYTF. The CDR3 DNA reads TGTGCCAGCAGCATCAAGGATGCAGGGGGCACCTATGGCTACACCTTC. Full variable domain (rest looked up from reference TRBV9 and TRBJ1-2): DSGVTQTPKHLITATGQRVTLRCSPRSGDLSVYWYQQSLDQGLQFLIQYYNGEERAKGNILERFSAQQFPDLHSELNLSSLELGDSALYFCASSIKDAGGTYGYTFGSGTRLTVV.

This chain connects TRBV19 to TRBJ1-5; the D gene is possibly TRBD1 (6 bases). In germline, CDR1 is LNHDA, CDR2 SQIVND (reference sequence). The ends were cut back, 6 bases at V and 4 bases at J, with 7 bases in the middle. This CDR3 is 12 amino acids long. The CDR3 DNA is TGTGCCAGTAGACAGGGTAATCAGCCCCAGCATTTT. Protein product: CASRQGNQPQHF.

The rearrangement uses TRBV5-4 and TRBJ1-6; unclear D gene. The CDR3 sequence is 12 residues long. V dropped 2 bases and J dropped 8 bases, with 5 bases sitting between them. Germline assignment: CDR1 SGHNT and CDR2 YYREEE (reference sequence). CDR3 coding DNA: TGTGCCAGCAGCTTCCTTGATTCACCCCTCCACTTT. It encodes CASSFLDSPLHF.

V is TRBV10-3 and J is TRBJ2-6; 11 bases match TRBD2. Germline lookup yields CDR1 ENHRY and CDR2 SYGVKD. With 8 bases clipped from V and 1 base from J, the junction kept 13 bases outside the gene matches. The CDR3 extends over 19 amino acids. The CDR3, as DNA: TGTGCCATCGGGTATCGATACGGGACTAGCGGATCTGGGGCCAACGTCCTGACTTTC. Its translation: CAIGYRYGTSGSGANVLTF.

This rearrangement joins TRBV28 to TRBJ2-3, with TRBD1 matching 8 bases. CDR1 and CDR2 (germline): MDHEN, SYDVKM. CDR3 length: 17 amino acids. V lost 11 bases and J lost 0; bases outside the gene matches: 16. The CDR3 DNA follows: TGTGCCTCAGGGGGCCGGGGGAACTCACTAAGCACAGATACGCAGTATTTT. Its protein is CASGGRGNSLSTDTQYF.

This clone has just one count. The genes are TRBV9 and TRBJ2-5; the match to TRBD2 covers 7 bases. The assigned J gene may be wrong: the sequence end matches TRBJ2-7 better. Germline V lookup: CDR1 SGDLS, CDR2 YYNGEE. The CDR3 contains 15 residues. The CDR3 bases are TGTGCCAGCAGCGTAGGCCTAGCGGCTGACTACGAGCAGTACTTC. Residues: CASSVGLAADYEQYF.

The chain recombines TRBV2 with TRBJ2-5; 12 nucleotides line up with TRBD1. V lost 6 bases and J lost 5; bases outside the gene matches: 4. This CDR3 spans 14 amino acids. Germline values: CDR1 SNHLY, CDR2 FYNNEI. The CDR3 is CASRLGQGAETQYF. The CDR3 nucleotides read TGTGCCAGCAGACTGGGACAGGGGGCGGAGACCCAGTACTTC.

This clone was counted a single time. CDR3 loop: CSVEKGQGTGELFF. As DNA, the CDR3 is TGCAGCGTTGAAAAAGGACAGGGCACCGGGGAGCTGTTTTTT. The chain links TRBV29-1 to TRBJ2-2, with TRBD1 matching 8 bases. The V segment lost 2 bases and the J segment 4 bases; nucleotides outside the gene matches: 3. CDR1 and CDR2 (germline): SQVTM, ANQGSEA. The CDR3 length is 14 residues.

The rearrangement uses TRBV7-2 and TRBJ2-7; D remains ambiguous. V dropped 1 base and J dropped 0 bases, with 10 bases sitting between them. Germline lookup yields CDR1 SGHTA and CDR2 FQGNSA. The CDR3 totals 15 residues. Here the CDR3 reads CASSLVPPNSYEQYF. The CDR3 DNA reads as TGTGCCAGCAGCTTAGTACCACCTAACTCCTACGAGCAGTACTTC.

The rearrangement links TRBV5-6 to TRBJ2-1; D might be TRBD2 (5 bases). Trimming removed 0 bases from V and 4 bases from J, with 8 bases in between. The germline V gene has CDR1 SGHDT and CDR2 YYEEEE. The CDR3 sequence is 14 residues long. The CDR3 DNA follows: TGTGCCAGCAGCTTGGGCCTAGCTTACAATGAGCAGTTCTTC. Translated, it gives CASSLGLAYNEQFF.

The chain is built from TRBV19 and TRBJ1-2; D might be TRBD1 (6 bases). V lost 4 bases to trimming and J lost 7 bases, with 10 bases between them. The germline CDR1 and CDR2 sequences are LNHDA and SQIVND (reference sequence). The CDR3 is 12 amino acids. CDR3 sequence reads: CASSTGQFGYTF. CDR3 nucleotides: TGTGCCAGTAGTACAGGACAGTTTGGCTACACCTTC.